This T cell receptor beta chain was identified in a study of post-analysis software for immune sequencing data. Study details: The disease courses spanned relapsing-remitting, secondary progressive and progressive-relapsing forms of multiple sclerosis. Study findings and constraints: Patients with multiple sclerosis recorded significantly lower normalized Chao1 diversity than controls, the study found. TRBV5-6, TRBV5-1 and TRBV20-1 belonged to a set of a handful of TRBV segments that were more frequent in patients than controls.

On this clonotype itself: Its antigen is as yet unknown.

Built from TCR beta cDNA, the libraries had unique molecular identifiers in them. TCRdb processed the PCR reads anew with MiXCR; each CDR3 protein has one entry. This table holds 450,000 to 700,000 distinct CDR3 sequences, 44% found once. CDR3 length: 18 amino acids. Germline V gene data show CDR1 as MNHEY and CDR2 as SVGEGT. The sample taken for sequencing was blood. This chain connects TRBV6-2 or TRBV6-3 to TRBJ2-7, with TRBD2 matching 15 bases. The tail of the sequence fits TRBJ2-5 better, so the J call may be wrong. This receptor was identified in a girl aged 5-17 years with multiple sclerosis. The chain's CDR3 is CASSRGLAGGPRRKTQYF. Here the CDR3 DNA reads TGTGCCAGCAGCCGTGGACTAGCGGGAGGGCCGCGCCGGAAGACCCAGTACTTC.